The present T cell receptor (beta chain) was sequenced within a study of blood T cell repertoires in COVID-19. Profiling relied on immunoSEQ multiplex PCR, and the TCRdb table lists in-frame clones only, not all of them. The sample includes around 400,000 clones, approximately 90% of them seen just once. Trimming removed 4 bases from V and 2 bases from J, with 14 bases in between. Germline CDR1 is MGHRA and CDR2 is YSYEKL. The CDR3 is 15 amino acids. Cohorts were determined from participant-reported clinical history. This sequence was found in a middle-aged woman who had been exposed to COVID-19. This chain joins TRBV4-1 and TRBJ1-2, with a possible D match to TRBD1 (6 bases). The sample consisted of PBMCs or T cells enriched from blood (not recorded which). The CDR3 sequence: CASSPLGRGNYGYTF. CDR3 nucleotides: TGCGCCAGCAGCCCCCTGGGCAGGGGAAACTATGGCTACACCTTC.